The 32 T cell receptor beta chains below come from one sample, sequenced in a study of blood T cell repertoires in COVID-19. Here immunoSEQ multiplex PCR was the method, and the copy in TCRdb shows in-frame clones only, minus some. The sample consists of roughly 100,000 clones, about 86% of them appearing once. The sample was peripheral blood. Source of these receptors: a woman older than 75 with acute or convalescent COVID-19.

This clone appeared a single time. The V gene is TRBV30, the J gene TRBJ1-2; TRBD1 aligns across 7 bases. V shed 3 bases, J shed 9 bases, and the junction held 10 bases outside the gene matches. This CDR3 region has 13 residues. The germline CDR1 and CDR2 sequences are GTSNPN and SVGIG (reference sequence). CDR3: CAWSPGGMARYTF. CDR3 in DNA: TGTGCCTGGAGCCCAGGGGGAATGGCACGCTACACCTTC.

The sample holds one count of this clone. The V gene is TRBV28, the J gene TRBJ2-1; tentative D call: TRBD1 (6 bases). CDR3 length: 15 residues. Germline CDR1 and CDR2: MDHEN and SYDVKM. V was cut by 7 bases and J by 3 bases, with 16 bases left in between. The CDR3 loop is CASTPGARSYNEQFF. The CDR3 DNA follows: TGTGCCAGCACCCCAGGGGCTCGTAGCTACAATGAGCAGTTCTTC.

The chain joins TRBV14 to TRBJ2-7, with TRBD1 matching over 7 bases. This CDR3 spans 14 amino acids. Trimming removed 3 bases from V and 6 bases from J; junction bases left unmatched: 8. From germline, CDR1 is SGHDN and CDR2 FVKESK. The CDR3 region is CASSQHRGLGEQYF. In DNA form, the CDR3 reads TGTGCCAGCAGCCAGCACAGGGGATTGGGCGAGCAGTACTTC.

This chain connects TRBV28 to TRBJ2-7; 9 bases fit TRBD2. This CDR3 region has 13 residues. The V and J ends lost 6 bases and 4 bases, in that order; junction bases with no gene match: 4. Germline V CDR1 and CDR2: MDHEN, SYDVKM. CDR3 DNA: TGTGCCAGCAGGGGCGGGGGGGCTTACGAGCAGTACTTC. Amino acids: CASRGGGAYEQYF.

The chain has TRBV28 and TRBJ1-2; no clear D gene. This CDR3 is 13 amino acids long. Germline CDR1 MDHEN, CDR2 SYDVKM. V lost 4 bases to trimming and J lost 4 bases, with 10 bases between them. The CDR3, as DNA: TGTGCCAGCAGTTATTTAGGGAGCTATGGCTACACCTTC. It specifies CASSYLGSYGYTF.

The rearrangement uses TRBV7-9 and TRBJ2-1; 9 positions match TRBD1. The junction had 7 bases not matched to a gene; V was cut back by 6 bases and J by 7 bases. Germline values: CDR1 SEHNR, CDR2 FQNEAQ (reference sequence). The CDR3 has 14 residues. In DNA, the CDR3 is TGTGCCAGCAGTACCGGGACAGGGAGGAATGAGCAGTTCTTC. This encodes CASSTGTGRNEQFF.

This clone was detected a few times. V usage is TRBV12-3 or TRBV12-4 and J usage is TRBJ1-2; no firm D call. V lost 5 bases to trimming and J lost 6 bases, with 13 bases between them. The CDR3 totals 13 residues. CDR3 residues: CASSPGARNGYTF. CDR3 DNA: TGTGCCAGCAGTCCGGGAGCCAGAAATGGCTACACCTTC.

The chain joins TRBV3-1 (or the pseudogene TRBV3-2) to TRBJ2-3, with TRBD2 matching over 9 bases. V trimming: 1 base; J trimming: 2 bases; junction bases outside the gene matches: 10. Germline CDR1 and CDR2: LGHDT and YNNKEL (reference sequence). The CDR3 spans 18 residues. CDR3 sequence (DNA): TGTGCCAGCAGCCAAGGAAGAGCGGGGGGATCCACCACAGATACGCAGTATTTT. This gives the protein CASSQGRAGGSTTDTQYF.

This chain connects TRBV18 to TRBJ1-5; 9 bases match TRBD1. Looked up from germline, CDR1 is KGHSH and CDR2 is LQKENI. This CDR3 comprises 18 residues. The J segment lost 0 bases and the V segment lost 2 bases, leaving 8 bases of the junction unmatched. CDR3 nucleotides: TGTGCCAGCTCACCATACGGACAGGGGCGAAATAGCAATCAGCCCCAGCATTTT. Translation: CASSPYGQGRNSNQPQHF.

The chain is built from TRBV18 and TRBJ1-3; TRBD1 matches at 7 bases. The CDR3 extends over 16 amino acids. V lost 3 bases to trimming and J lost 0 bases; unmatched junction nucleotides: 5. CDR1 is KGHSH, CDR2 LQKENI, per germline. This CDR3 is CASSPWDSLSGNTIYF. CDR3 in DNA: TGTGCCAGCTCACCTTGGGACAGCCTCTCTGGAAACACCATATATTTT.

The chain carries TRBV6-5 and TRBJ2-5; the match to TRBD2 covers 10 bases. V shed 6 bases, J shed 2 bases, and the junction held 6 bases outside the gene matches. This CDR3 has 15 residues. The V gene's germline CDR1 is MNHEY and CDR2 SVGAGI. This CDR3 is CASRFSGGSQETQYF. Written as DNA, the CDR3 is TGTGCCAGCAGATTTAGCGGGGGGTCTCAAGAGACCCAGTACTTC.

This clone was found a few times. The CDR3 region has the DNA TGTGCCAGCAGCGACAGCGCCTACGAGCAGTACTTC. This sequence encodes CASSDSAYEQYF. The chain links TRBV19 to TRBJ2-7, with D possibly matching TRBD1 (5 bases). V shed 9 bases and J shed 2 bases, with 11 bases lying between them. The CDR3 loop spans 12 amino acids. The V gene's germline CDR1 is LNHDA and CDR2 SQIVND (reference sequence).

The chain combines TRBV5-6 with TRBJ1-3, with D unresolved. This CDR3 region has 13 residues. Germline CDR1 reads SGHDT; CDR2 reads YYEEEE. With 5 bases removed from V and 2 bases from J, the gap between germline ends came to 8 bases. The CDR3 region has the DNA TGTGCCAGCAGTTGGGAGGCTGGAAACACCATATATTTT. Protein product: CASSWEAGNTIYF.

The genes are TRBV19 and TRBJ1-5; D gene uncertain. Germline CDR1 LNHDA, CDR2 SQIVND (reference sequence). The CDR3 totals 15 residues. V shed 3 bases and J shed 0 bases, with 9 bases lying between them. The CDR3 DNA reads as TGTGCCAGTAGTATTTATCAGAATAGCAATCAGCCCCAGCATTTT. Its translation: CASSIYQNSNQPQHF.

The chain employs TRBV28 and TRBJ1-5; no firm D call. The ends were cut back, 5 bases at V and 4 bases at J, with 12 bases in the middle. This CDR3 has 14 amino acids. Germline assignment: CDR1 MDHEN and CDR2 SYDVKM. The CDR3 DNA is TGTGCCAGCAGTAAAGAAGCAGGTAATCAGCCCCAGCATTTT. This translates into CASSKEAGNQPQHF.

This chain joins TRBV28 and TRBJ1-2, with D perhaps matching TRBD1 (6 bases). V dropped 2 bases and J dropped 8 bases, with 21 bases sitting between them. The CDR3 has 16 amino acids. CDR1 is MDHEN and CDR2 is SYDVKM in the germline V gene. The CDR3 protein is CASSLDRPQASGGYTF. CDR3 coding DNA: TGTGCCAGCAGTTTAGACAGGCCTCAAGCCTCCGGGGGCTACACCTTC.

This rearrangement joins TRBV2 to TRBJ1-1; 8 bases fit TRBD1. Trimming took 6 bases from V and 4 from J; bases not matched to a gene: 7. The CDR3 has 14 residues. The germline gives CDR1 SNHLY, CDR2 FYNNEI. CDR3 region: CASRTDRVGTEAFF. CDR3 nucleotides: TGTGCCAGCAGGACGGACAGGGTTGGCACTGAAGCTTTCTTT.

J is TRBJ1-5 and V is TRBV6-5; possibly TRBD1 for D (5 bases). CDR3 size: 14 residues. V lost 6 bases, J lost 3 bases, and 12 bases lay in between. Germline V gives CDR1 MNHEY, CDR2 SVGAGI. The CDR3: CASSPSGANQPQHF. CDR3 nucleotides: TGTGCCAGCAGCCCCAGTGGGGCCAATCAGCCCCAGCATTTT.

This clone was observed once. This chain connects TRBV9 to TRBJ1-6; TRBD1 matches at 7 bases. This CDR3 has 12 amino acids. V lost 7 bases and J lost 10; bases outside the gene matches: 5. Per germline, CDR1 SGDLS and CDR2 YYNGEE. This CDR3 is CASGNRGSPLHF. The CDR3, as DNA: TGTGCCAGCGGGAACAGGGGATCACCCCTCCACTTT.

The chain couples TRBV10-2 to TRBJ1-3; 10 bases fit TRBD1. V shed 10 bases and J 0 bases; nucleotides not matched to a gene: 9. The length of the CDR3 is 16 residues. Germline V gives CDR1 WSHSY, CDR2 SAAADI. The CDR3 sequence: CATKDRGWSSGNTIYF. The CDR3 nucleotides are TGCGCCACCAAGGACAGGGGGTGGTCCTCTGGAAACACCATATATTTT.

The genes are TRBV6-5 and TRBJ2-7; 10 nucleotides align to TRBD2. CDR1 is MNHEY, CDR2 SVGAGI, per germline. The CDR3 is made up of 15 amino acids. V shed 2 bases and J 4 bases; nucleotides not matched to a gene: 5. The CDR3 is CASSYRSGGDYEQYF. CDR3 in DNA: TGTGCCAGCAGTTACCGAAGCGGGGGGGATTACGAGCAGTACTTC.

The chain combines TRBV20-1 with TRBJ2-3; D perhaps matches TRBD1 (6 bases). The V end was cut by 3 bases, the J end by 0 bases, with 19 bases between. This CDR3 contains 17 residues. Per germline, CDR1 DFQATT and CDR2 SNEGSKA (reference sequence). CDR3 amino acids: CSASRQGSYFSTDTQYF. The CDR3 DNA sequence: TGCAGTGCTAGTAGGCAGGGGTCCTACTTTAGCACAGATACGCAGTATTTT.

J is TRBJ2-1 and V is TRBV28, with a weak D call TRBD1 (6 bases). The CDR3 consists of 14 residues. Between the trimmed V and J ends, which lost 3 bases and 9 bases, there was a span of 15 bases. CDR1 MDHEN and CDR2 SYDVKM come from the germline V gene. DNA of the CDR3: TGTGCCAGCAGTTTGCAGGGGACCTCCGGTGAGCAGTTCTTC. Translating it yields CASSLQGTSGEQFF.

This clone was observed a single time. This chain joins TRBV24-1 and TRBJ2-1; 7 positions agree with TRBD1. V lost 9 bases and J lost 0; bases outside the gene matches: 1. CDR1 KGHDR and CDR2 SFDVKD come from the germline V gene. This CDR3 has 13 residues. CDR3 in amino acids: CATGTDSYNEQFF. CDR3 DNA: TGTGCCACCGGGACAGACTCCTACAATGAGCAGTTCTTC.

This clone has a single count. V and J are TRBV28 and TRBJ1-1; D call uncertain. The CDR3 totals 14 residues. Trimming stripped 4 bases from V and 11 bases from J, with 20 bases between. CDR1 MDHEN and CDR2 SYDVKM come from the germline V gene. The CDR3: CASSSLDLNASAFF. Here the CDR3 DNA reads TGTGCCAGCAGTTCCCTAGATTTGAATGCTTCGGCTTTCTTT.

This clone is a singleton in its sample. J is TRBJ2-7 and V is TRBV28; 9 bases align to TRBD1. Germline CDR1 and CDR2: MDHEN and SYDVKM. The CDR3 contains 14 residues. J was trimmed by 1 base and V by 5 bases; bases with no gene match: 3. CDR3 DNA sequence: TGTGCCAGCAGTCGACAGGGGGGTTCCTACGAGCAGTACTTC. This translates into CASSRQGGSYEQYF.

The chain links TRBV6-6 to TRBJ1-1; TRBD1 aligns across 7 bases. J was trimmed by 11 bases and V by 5 bases; bases with no gene match: 8. Germline-derived CDR1 and CDR2 are MNHNY and SVGAGI (reference sequence). The CDR3 length is 12 residues. CDR3 bases: TGTGCCAGCAGTCCCCCGACAGGGAAGGCTTTCTTT. Encoded protein: CASSPPTGKAFF.

The table lists this clone with a few counts. The CDR3 here is CASSTGTVMNTEAFF. For the CDR3, the DNA is TGTGCCAGCAGCACCGGGACAGTGATGAACACTGAAGCTTTCTTT. The chain has TRBV6-6 and TRBJ1-1; TRBD1 aligns across 7 bases. The J segment lost 0 bases and the V segment lost 6 bases, leaving 7 bases of the junction unmatched. Germline V CDR1 and CDR2: MNHNY, SVGAGI (reference sequence). The CDR3 extends over 15 amino acids.

The CDR3 here is CATSKEQGGYGYTF. CDR3 nucleotides: TGTGCCACCAGCAAAGAACAGGGGGGCTATGGCTACACCTTC. The rearrangement joins TRBV15 to TRBJ1-2, with TRBD1 matching 8 bases. Germline V gene data show CDR1 as LNHNV and CDR2 as YYDKDF (reference sequence). The CDR3 length is 14 residues. V lost 4 bases, J lost 4 bases, and 5 bases stayed unmatched.

This chain joins TRBV5-4 and TRBJ1-6; 8 bases are a match to TRBD1. Per the germline V gene, CDR1 is SGHNT and CDR2 is YYREEE (reference sequence). The CDR3 covers 15 residues. With 4 bases clipped from V and 6 bases from J, the junction kept 6 bases outside the gene matches. CDR3 bases: TGTGCCAGCAGCCCCGGACAGGGACGTAATTCACCCCTCCACTTT. Amino acids: CASSPGQGRNSPLHF.

The chain joins TRBV5-1 to TRBJ2-1, with 15 bases aligning to TRBD2. Germline trimming cut 3 bases from V and 7 bases from J; bases unmatched to any gene: 2. The CDR3 has 15 residues. CDR1 SGHRS and CDR2 YFSETQ come from the germline V gene. The CDR3 sequence: CASSSGTSGGNEQFF. The CDR3, as DNA: TGCGCCAGCAGCTCCGGGACTAGCGGGGGGAATGAGCAGTTCTTC.

The rearrangement links TRBV24-1 to TRBJ2-2; TRBD1 matches 7 bases. The CDR3 spans 13 residues. Germline CDR1 and CDR2: KGHDR and SFDVKD. The trim removed 10 bases at V and 0 bases at J, leaving 1 base unmatched. The CDR3 DNA reads as TGTGCCACAGGACAGGCGAACACCGGGGAGCTGTTTTTT. It yields the protein CATGQANTGELFF.